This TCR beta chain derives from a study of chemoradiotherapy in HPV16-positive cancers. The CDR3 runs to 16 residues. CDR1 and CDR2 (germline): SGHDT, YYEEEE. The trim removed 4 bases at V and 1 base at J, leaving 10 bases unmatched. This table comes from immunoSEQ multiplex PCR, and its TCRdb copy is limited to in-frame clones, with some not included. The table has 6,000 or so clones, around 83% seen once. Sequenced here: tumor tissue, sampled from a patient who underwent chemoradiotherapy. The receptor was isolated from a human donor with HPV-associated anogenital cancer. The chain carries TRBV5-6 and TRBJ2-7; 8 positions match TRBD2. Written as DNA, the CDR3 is TGTGCCAGCAGCCTCTCCCCGGGAGGGGGATCCTACGAGCAGTACTTC. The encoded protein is CASSLSPGGGSYEQYF.